Presented here are 28 T cell receptor beta chains from one specimen sequenced in a study of spatial heterogeneity in lung cancer. Indicated time point: blood at routine non-recurrence follow-up after resection. TCRdb independently ran MiXCR on the 5' RACE reads; one entry per CDR3 protein. The data show 60,000 to 85,000 distinct CDR3 sequences, roughly 9% seen once. Specimen: PBMCs, collected at follow-up. All receptors derive from a female donor with early-stage non-small cell lung cancer.

The genes are TRBV12-3 or TRBV12-4 and TRBJ2-7, with D possibly TRBD1 on 7 matching bases. CDR3 length: 12 residues. V lost 6 bases and J lost 5, with 11 bases in between. The CDR3 protein is CASSLRGDEQYF. The CDR3 DNA sequence: TGTGCCAGCAGCCTCAGGGGGGACGAGCAGTACTTC.

A few counts support this clonotype. The chain employs TRBV5-1 and TRBJ2-5; maybe TRBD2 (6 bases). The ends were cut back, 4 bases at V and 1 base at J, with 8 bases in the middle. In germline, CDR1 is SGHRS, CDR2 YFSETQ. CDR3 length: 13 amino acids. The CDR3, as DNA: TGCGCCAGCAGCCGGGAGACCCAAGAGACCCAGTACTTC. Its protein is CASSRETQETQYF.

This rearrangement joins TRBV28 to TRBJ1-1; D is uncertain. The CDR3 sequence is 14 residues long. Germline lookup yields CDR1 MDHEN and CDR2 SYDVKM. V shed 3 bases and J shed 0 bases, with 8 bases lying between them. CDR3 sequence: CASSFGWMNTEAFF. The CDR3 DNA follows: TGTGCCAGCAGTTTCGGGTGGATGAACACTGAAGCTTTCTTT.

The V call is TRBV7-9, the J call TRBJ2-1, with D unclear. This CDR3 contains 15 residues. V was pared by 1 base and J by 3 bases, with 10 bases between. Germline values: CDR1 SEHNR, CDR2 FQNEAQ (reference sequence). This chain's CDR3 is CASSLETINYNEQFF. The DNA of the CDR3 is TGTGCCAGCAGCTTAGAAACCATAAACTACAATGAGCAGTTCTTC.

In this sample, this clonotype turned up many times. V usage is TRBV28 and J usage is TRBJ2-7; no reliable D call. The length of the CDR3 is 12 residues. Germline values: CDR1 MDHEN, CDR2 SYDVKM. Trimming cost V 11 bases and J 6 bases, with 17 bases left between them. The CDR3 spells CAATSSSPEQYF. DNA for the CDR3: TGTGCCGCGACCAGCTCCTCCCCCGAGCAGTACTTC.

At least ten counts were recorded for this clonotype. The V call is TRBV10-3, the J call TRBJ2-3, with 10 bases identical to TRBD2. The germline V gene has CDR1 ENHRY and CDR2 SYGVKD. The CDR3 is 15 residues long. The ends lost 8 bases at V and 5 bases at J; junction bases unmatched: 10. This CDR3 is CAISLAGEVGDTQYF. The CDR3 nucleotides are TGTGCCATCTCGCTAGCGGGAGAGGTAGGAGATACGCAGTATTTT.

This clonotype was detected ten times or more. The rearrangement links TRBV11-2 to TRBJ2-1; the match to TRBD2 covers 14 bases. After removal of 5 bases from V and 7 bases from J, the junction contained 4 bases not matched to a gene. This CDR3 region has 15 residues. CDR1 SGHAT and CDR2 FQNNGV come from the germline V gene. This CDR3 is CASSLGLAGVNEQFF. The CDR3, as DNA: TGTGCCAGCAGCCTGGGACTAGCGGGAGTAAATGAGCAGTTCTTC.

This clonotype was counted only a few times. The chain uses TRBV5-1 and TRBJ2-4, with 9 nucleotides matching TRBD1. The CDR3 extends over 13 amino acids. V was pared by 5 bases and J by 13 bases, with 10 bases of the junction left unmatched. CDR1 is SGHRS and CDR2 is YFSETQ in the germline V gene. CDR3 sequence reads: CASRGTGRFPQYF. The CDR3 region has the DNA TGCGCCAGCAGAGGGACAGGGCGGTTCCCCCAGTACTTC.

This clonotype has ten or more counts. The CDR3 loop is CASSLSGTYNEQFF. For the CDR3, the DNA is TGCGCCAGCAGCCTTAGCGGTACCTACAATGAGCAGTTCTTC. The gene calls are TRBV10-1 and TRBJ2-1; D may be TRBD2 (6 bases). Trimming took 6 bases from V and 2 from J, leaving 11 bases between them. This CDR3 has 14 residues. CDR1 is WNHNN and CDR2 is SYGVQD in the germline V gene (reference sequence).

CDR3 nucleotides: TGCAGTGCTCAACTTAGCGGGAGCGGGGCAGATACGCAGTATTTT. Protein product: CSAQLSGSGADTQYF. J is TRBJ2-3 and V is TRBV20-1, with 9 nucleotides matching TRBD2. Germline V gives CDR1 DFQATT, CDR2 SNEGSKA (reference sequence). Unmatched junction bases numbered 10, after V lost 5 bases and J lost 4 bases. The CDR3 contains 15 residues.

This clonotype was counted ten times or more. The rearrangement uses TRBV30 and TRBJ2-7, with a possible D match to TRBD2 (5 bases). CDR1 and CDR2 from the germline V gene are GTSNPN and SVGIG (reference sequence). The CDR3 has 14 residues. The V and J ends lost 0 bases and 3 bases respectively, with 12 bases between them. The CDR3 nucleotides read TGTGCCTGGAGTGTGGAACTAGATAGCTACGAGCAGTACTTC. This sequence encodes CAWSVELDSYEQYF.

This clonotype was observed many times. The chain employs TRBV7-2 and TRBJ2-1; unclear D gene. The V and J ends lost 1 base and 3 bases respectively, with 10 bases between them. The CDR3 spans 15 residues. CDR1 and CDR2 from the germline V gene are SGHTA and FQGNSA. The CDR3 nucleotides read TGTGCCAGCAGCTTAGTAGAGACAATCTACAATGAGCAGTTCTTC. This gives the protein CASSLVETIYNEQFF.

The rearrangement uses TRBV5-1 and TRBJ2-3, with unresolved D. The CDR3 consists of 11 residues. In germline, CDR1 is SGHRS, CDR2 YFSETQ. The V end was cut by 4 bases, the J end by 8 bases, with 8 bases between. CDR3 protein: CASSPPGTQYF. The DNA for the CDR3 is TGCGCCAGCAGCCCCCCCGGTACGCAGTATTTT. Supplemented by reference TRBV5-1 and TRBJ2-3, the full variable domain reads KAGVTQTPRYLIKTRGQQVTLSCSPISGHRSVSWYQQTPGQGLQFLFEYFSETQRNKGNFPGRFSGRQFSNSRSEMNVSTLELGDSALYLCASSPPGTQYFGPGTRLTVL.

This clonotype has only a few counts. This chain joins TRBV27 and TRBJ2-7; perhaps TRBD1 as D (6 bases). CDR3 size: 13 residues. Trimming took 7 bases from V and 6 from J, leaving 16 bases between them. Germline-derived CDR1 and CDR2 are MNHEY and SMNVEV (reference sequence). Here the CDR3 reads CASTQGPPFEQYF. CDR3 sequence (DNA): TGTGCCAGCACTCAGGGGCCTCCTTTCGAGCAGTACTTC.

Only a few counts were recorded for this clonotype. The rearrangement links TRBV10-3 to TRBJ2-7; TRBD1 agrees at 11 bases. The CDR3 runs to 15 residues. The junction had 11 bases not matched to a gene; V was cut back by 10 bases and J by 3 bases. Germline values: CDR1 ENHRY, CDR2 SYGVKD. In DNA form, the CDR3 reads TGTGCCACCTACCAGGGACAGGGGGAAGTCTACGAGCAGTACTTC. It yields the protein CATYQGQGEVYEQYF.

The gene calls are TRBV14 and TRBJ1-5; the D is unclear. Between the trimmed V and J ends, which lost 0 bases and 4 bases, there was a span of 10 bases. This CDR3 has 15 amino acids. Germline V CDR1 and CDR2: SGHDN, FVKESK. CDR3 in amino acids: CASSQDIGLNQPQHF. The CDR3, as DNA: TGTGCCAGCAGCCAAGATATCGGCCTAAATCAGCCCCAGCATTTT.

This clonotype showed up many times. The J gene is TRBJ2-1, the V gene TRBV29-1; 11 bases agree with TRBD2. This CDR3 is 13 amino acids long. V gave up 7 bases and J gave up 10 bases; unmatched junction bases: 9. Germline CDR1 reads SQVTM; CDR2 reads ANQGSEA. This chain's CDR3 is CSARRPSGREQFF. The CDR3 region has the DNA TGCAGCGCCCGAAGGCCTAGCGGGAGGGAGCAGTTCTTC.

The chain couples TRBV7-3 to TRBJ2-2; 14 nucleotides line up with TRBD2. Trimming cost V 4 bases and J 7 bases; bases outside gene matches: 5. Germline V gene data show CDR1 as SGHTA and CDR2 as FQGTGA. This CDR3 contains 16 residues. CDR3 amino acids: CASSSGTSGRVGELFF. CDR3 nucleotide sequence: TGTGCCAGCAGCTCCGGGACTAGCGGGAGAGTCGGGGAGCTGTTTTTT. The full variable domain, rest sourced from reference TRBV7-3 and TRBJ2-2, is GAGVSQTPSNKVTEKGKYVELRCDPISGHTALYWYRQSLGQGPEFLIYFQGTGAADDSGLPNDRFFAVRPEGSVSTLKIQRTERGDSAVYLCASSSGTSGRVGELFFGEGSRLTVL.

This clonotype was counted at least ten times. V is TRBV10-3 and J is TRBJ1-2; D unclear. Germline loops: CDR1 ENHRY, CDR2 SYGVKD. The V end was cut by 7 bases, the J end by 4 bases, with 13 bases between. The CDR3 is 13 amino acids. CDR3 sequence reads: CAIKRAGSYGYTF. The CDR3 coding sequence is TGTGCCATCAAAAGAGCCGGATCCTATGGCTACACCTTC.

Many counts were recorded for this clonotype. The chain couples TRBV12-5 to TRBJ1-2; 9 bases align to TRBD1. The CDR3 has 13 residues. V dropped 6 bases and J dropped 5; count of bases not matched to a gene: 4. CDR1 and CDR2 (germline): LGHNT, FRNRAP. The CDR3 nucleotides are TGTGCTAGTGGCCCGGACAGGGGATATGGCTACACCTTC. This codes for CASGPDRGYGYTF. Variable domain in full (rest from reference TRBV12-5 and TRBJ1-2): DARVTQTPRHKVTEMGQEVTMRCQPILGHNTVFWYRQTMMQGLELLAYFRNRAPLDDSGMPKDRFSAEMPDATLATLKIQPSEPRDSAVYFCASGPDRGYGYTFGSGTRLTVV.

There are many counts of this clonotype. The chain is built from TRBV19 and TRBJ1-2; no reliable D call. Per the germline V gene, CDR1 is LNHDA and CDR2 is SQIVND (reference sequence). This CDR3 contains 14 residues. V shed 3 bases and J shed 2 bases, with 10 bases lying between them. This CDR3 is CASSMSWLNYGYTF. The CDR3, as DNA: TGTGCCAGTAGTATGAGTTGGCTAAACTATGGCTACACCTTC.

This clonotype was recorded a few times. The chain employs TRBV6-1 and TRBJ2-3; D tentatively fits TRBD1 or TRBD2 (5 bases each). Trimming removed 3 bases from V and 2 bases from J, with 9 bases in between. Germline-derived CDR1 and CDR2 are MNHNS and SASEGT. The CDR3 is 14 amino acids. The CDR3 protein is CASSDRDPTDTQYF. The CDR3 nucleotides are TGTGCCAGCAGTGACAGGGACCCCACAGATACGCAGTATTTT.

The chain joins TRBV28 to TRBJ2-2; no definite D call. The CDR3 totals 13 residues. Germline V gene sequence: CDR1 MDHEN, CDR2 SYDVKM. V lost 8 bases and J lost 7, with 14 bases in between. The CDR3 nucleotides are TGTGCCAGCCGACCTGGGAATGGCGGGGAGCTGTTTTTT. This sequence encodes CASRPGNGGELFF.

The table lists this clonotype with many counts. The J gene is TRBJ2-5, the V gene TRBV7-3, with 9 bases that match TRBD1. The CDR3 has 15 residues. Per the germline V gene, CDR1 is SGHTA and CDR2 is FQGTGA. The V segment lost 5 bases and the J segment 4 bases; nucleotides outside the gene matches: 8. The CDR3 DNA reads as TGTGCCAGCAGCCCAGGAGTGACAGGGGGAGAGACCCAGTACTTC. Translation gives CASSPGVTGGETQYF.

This chain links TRBV20-1 with TRBJ2-7; a possible D gene is TRBD2 (6 bases). V lost 2 bases to trimming and J lost 3 bases, with 11 bases between them. The V gene's germline CDR1 is DFQATT and CDR2 SNEGSKA (reference sequence). This CDR3 region has 13 residues. CDR3: CSARLANGYEQYF. DNA of the CDR3: TGCAGTGCTAGACTAGCGAACGGCTACGAGCAGTACTTC.

Note on this clonotype: A read error is possible here, since a much larger clone lies one base away. The chain has TRBV7-3 and TRBJ2-7; 10 nucleotides align to TRBD2. V dropped 5 bases and J dropped 7; count of bases not matched to a gene: 11. The CDR3 totals 15 residues. Per the germline V gene, CDR1 is SGHTA and CDR2 is FQGTGA. CDR3 sequence (DNA): TGTGCCAGCAGCCCGGACAGCGGGGGGGCCGCTGAGCAGTACTTC. This gives the protein CASSPDSGGAAEQYF.

With respect to this clonotype: This may be a read error, as it is one base from a much larger clone. The chain is built from TRBV14 and TRBJ2-1; TRBD2 matches 10 bases. CDR1 is SGHDN, CDR2 FVKESK, per germline. The CDR3 runs to 16 residues. After removal of 4 bases from V and 6 bases from J, the junction contained 9 bases not matched to a gene. The CDR3: CASSPWSSGRGNEQFF. In DNA, the CDR3 is TGTGCCAGCAGCCCCTGGTCAAGCGGGAGGGGCAATGAGCAGTTCTTC.

At least ten counts were recorded for this clonotype. V is TRBV11-2 and J is TRBJ2-1, with 7 bases that match TRBD2. Germline V gene lookup returns CDR1 SGHAT and CDR2 FQNNGV. The CDR3 consists of 15 residues. Losses at the gene ends were 0 bases for V and 5 bases for J; bases not matched to a gene: 4. CDR3 sequence reads: CASSLDRGLHNEQFF. CDR3 coding DNA: TGTGCCAGCAGCTTAGATAGGGGACTACACAATGAGCAGTTCTTC.